This is a list of T cell receptor beta chains from one sample in a study of T cells in Graves' hyperthyroidism and ophthalmopathy. In TCRdb, the multiplex PCR reads were re-called with MiXCR into one record per CDR3 protein. This table holds around 580,000 distinct CDR3 sequences, just over 45% found once. Sequenced input: peripheral blood or thyroid tissue (not recorded which). These receptors all stem from a woman aged 18-29 years with Graves' hyperthyroidism. Each CDR3 is given with its conserved first and last residue. A D gene is named only where the DNA matches it firmly. Size is omitted from some rows. Given values are once, few, many or a class for expanded clones.

cdr3_aa,cdr3_nt,clone_size,v_call,d_call,j_call
CASSYRGLAGVHEQYF,TGTGCCAGCAGCTATCGGGGACTAGCGGGAGTACATGAGCAGTACTTC,-,TRBV7-3,TRBD2,TRBJ2-7
CASSPGTAAGELFF,TGTGCCAGCAGCCCCGGGACAGCGGCCGGGGAGCTGTTTTTT,-,TRBV9,TRBD1,TRBJ2-2
CASSQVDRENTEAFF,TGTGCCAGCAGCCAAGTTGACCGCGAGAACACTGAAGCTTTCTTT,many,TRBV4-2,-,TRBJ1-1
CASIQGRYGYTF,TGTGCCAGCATCCAGGGGCGCTATGGCTACACCTTC,many,TRBV2,-,TRBJ1-2
CASSLGPGYNPENTEAFF,TGTGCCAGCAGCTTAGGTCCCGGTTATAACCCCGAGAACACTGAAGCTTTCTTT,-,TRBV7-2,-,TRBJ1-1
CASSVGAGTGVGYTF,TGTGCCAGCAGCGTTGGAGCCGGGACAGGGGTTGGCTACACCTTC,-,TRBV5-6,TRBD1,TRBJ1-2
CASSQVFGGETQYF,TGCGCCAGCAGCCAAGTTTTCGGCGGCGAGACCCAGTACTTC,many,TRBV4-3,-,TRBJ2-5
CASSYRLAGAGNEQFF,TGTGCCAGCAGTTACCGGCTAGCGGGAGCAGGCAATGAGCAGTTCTTC,-,TRBV6-6,TRBD2,TRBJ2-1
CASGGARDRAYEQYF,TGTGCCAGCGGAGGCGCCCGGGACAGGGCCTACGAGCAGTACTTC,many,TRBV2,TRBD1,TRBJ2-7
CASSPGTGITGELFF,TGCGCCAGCAGCCCCGGGACAGGGATCACCGGGGAGCTGTTTTTT,-,TRBV5-1,TRBD1,TRBJ2-2
CASTDRGTPPF,TGTGCCAGCACTGACAGGGGCACACCGCCTTTT,-,TRBV2,TRBD1,TRBJ1-6
CASSFPVAREGGETQYF,TGTGCCAGCAGCTTCCCCGTTGCCCGGGAGGGCGGGGAGACCCAGTACTTC,many,TRBV11-1,TRBD2,TRBJ2-5
CASSVNRAPSGSHNEQFF,TGTGCCAGCAGCGTAAACAGGGCACCTAGCGGGAGTCACAATGAGCAGTTCTTC,-,TRBV9,TRBD2,TRBJ2-1
CASSLRSGTENTGELFF,TGTGCCAGCAGCTTACGATCCGGGACAGAGAACACCGGGGAGCTGTTTTTT,many,TRBV7-2,TRBD1,TRBJ2-2
CASSEVSGSGEYQPQHF,TGTGCCAGCAGTGAAGTAAGCGGGAGTGGGGAATATCAGCCCCAGCATTTT,-,TRBV6-1,-,TRBJ1-5
CATGTGNGYTIYF,TGTGCCACCGGGACAGGGAATGGCTACACCATATATTTT,-,TRBV24-1,TRBD1,TRBJ1-3
CSARGGTKSYEQYF,TGCAGTGCTAGAGGGGGGACTAAGAGCTACGAGCAGTACTTC,-,TRBV20-1,TRBD2,TRBJ2-7
CASSEGRKYYGYTF,TGTGCCAGCAGTGAAGGAAGGAAGTACTATGGCTACACCTTC,many,TRBV2,-,TRBJ1-2
CASGLWYEQYF,TGTGCTAGTGGTTTGTGGTACGAGCAGTACTTC,many,TRBV12-5,-,TRBJ2-7
CASSKGLAYSTDTQYF,TGTGCCAGCAGCAAGGGACTAGCGTATAGCACAGATACGCAGTATTTT,few,TRBV9,TRBD2,TRBJ2-3
CSVEGQGGKTQYF,TGCAGCGTTGAAGGGCAGGGTGGAAAGACCCAGTACTTC,many,TRBV29-1,-,TRBJ2-5
CSFCLAGVQETQYF,TGCAGCTTTTGTCTAGCGGGAGTACAAGAGACCCAGTACTTC,-,TRBV29-1,TRBD2,TRBJ2-5
CASSRGGLASEQYF,TGTGCCAGCAGCAGGGGGGGGCTAGCTTCTGAGCAGTACTTC,-,TRBV7-6,-,TRBJ2-7
CASSPRGAVEKLFF,TGTGCCAGCAGCCCCCGAGGGGCGGTTGAAAAACTGTTTTTT,many,TRBV7-9,-,TRBJ1-4
CASSARGAGYTF,TGTGCCAGCAGCGCCCGGGGCGCTGGCTACACCTTC,many,TRBV9,-,TRBJ1-2
CASSPRDSDYEQYF,TGTGCCAGCTCACCGCGGGACAGTGACTACGAGCAGTACTTC,many,TRBV18,-,TRBJ2-7
CATSDPGPSSYNEQFF,TGTGCCACCAGTGACCCCGGGCCCAGCTCCTACAATGAGCAGTTCTTC,-,TRBV15,-,TRBJ2-1
CASNIPGQRSYEQYF,TGTGCCAGCAACATACCGGGACAGCGATCCTACGAGCAGTACTTC,many,TRBV2,TRBD1,TRBJ2-7
CASSSGTDVSYEQYF,TGTGCCAGCAGTTCCGGGACAGATGTCTCCTACGAGCAGTACTTC,few,TRBV11-2,TRBD1,TRBJ2-7
CASSGGYGETQYF,TGTGCCAGCAGCGGAGGGTACGGAGAGACCCAGTACTTC,-,TRBV9,-,TRBJ2-5
CASSRSSGGSYEQYF,TGTGCCAGTAGTAGAAGTAGCGGGGGTTCCTACGAGCAGTACTTC,many,TRBV19,TRBD2,TRBJ2-7
CASSTGQGSCFF,-,-,TRBV12-3/TRBV12-4,-,TRBJ2-2
CASSYSRGRYEQYF,TGTGCCAGCAGTTACTCAAGGGGGAGATACGAGCAGTACTTC,many,TRBV6-5,-,TRBJ2-7
CATTGGAGETQYF,TGTGCCACCACCGGAGGGGCGGGCGAGACCCAGTACTTC,few,TRBV24-1,-,TRBJ2-5
CASSLRPDYEQYF,TGTGCCAGCAGTTTGCGGCCCGACTACGAGCAGTACTTC,-,TRBV27,-,TRBJ2-7
CASSPSLATYEQYF,TGTGCCAGCAGCCCGTCGTTGGCTACCTACGAGCAGTACTTC,many,TRBV28,-,TRBJ2-7
CATRWGRGYTF,TGTGCCACCCGGTGGGGGCGAGGCTACACCTTC,-,TRBV12-3/TRBV12-4,-,TRBJ1-2
CATSGRVDSGANVLTF,TGTGCCACAAGCGGGAGGGTCGACTCTGGGGCCAACGTCCTGACTTTC,-,TRBV15,TRBD2,TRBJ2-6
CSASPERMAYNEQFF,TGCAGTGCTAGCCCGGAGCGGATGGCCTACAATGAGCAGTTCTTC,-,TRBV20-1,-,TRBJ2-1
CASSLYRAGDFYEQYF,TGTGCCAGCAGCTTATATCGGGCAGGGGACTTCTACGAGCAGTACTTC,many,TRBV7-9,-,TRBJ2-7
CASSDQTGRAEHF,TGTGCCAGCAGTGATCAGACAGGTAGGGCCGAGCATTTT,-,TRBV2,-,TRBJ1-5
CASSASSGLGNTEAFF,TGCGCCAGCAGTGCCAGTAGTGGGTTAGGGAACACTGAAGCTTTCTTT,-,TRBV10-2,-,TRBJ1-1
CAISAREDTHTEAFF,TGTGCCATCAGTGCTAGAGAAGACACGCACACTGAAGCTTTCTTT,-,TRBV10-3,-,TRBJ1-1
CASSRRRIVGTTEAFF,TGTGCCAGCAGCCGTAGACGGATCGTCGGGACCACTGAAGCTTTCTTT,many,TRBV6-5,-,TRBJ1-1
CASSMTGSYTGELFF,TGTGCCAGCAGCATGACGGGGAGTTACACCGGGGAGCTGTTTTTT,many,TRBV7-9,-,TRBJ2-2
CASSAPSGNSPLHF,TGTGCCAGCAGCGCCCCGAGCGGGAATTCACCCCTCCACTTT,-,TRBV9,-,TRBJ1-6
CASCFPVQERGQETQYF,TGTGCCAGCTGCTTCCCTGTGCAAGAGAGGGGACAAGAGACCCAGTACTTC,-,TRBV7-9,-,TRBJ2-5
CAILRTSDGYTF,TGTGCCATCCTAAGGACTTCGGATGGCTACACCTTC,-,TRBV10-3,-,TRBJ1-2